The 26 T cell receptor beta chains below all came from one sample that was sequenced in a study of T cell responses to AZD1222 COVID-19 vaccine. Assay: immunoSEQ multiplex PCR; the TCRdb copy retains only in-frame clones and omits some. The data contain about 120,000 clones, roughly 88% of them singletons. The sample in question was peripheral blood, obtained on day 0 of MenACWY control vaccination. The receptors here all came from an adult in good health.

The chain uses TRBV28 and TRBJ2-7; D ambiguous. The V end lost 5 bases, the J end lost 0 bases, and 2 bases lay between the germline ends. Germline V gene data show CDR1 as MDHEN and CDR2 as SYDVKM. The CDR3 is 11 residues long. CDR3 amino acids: CASSSSYEQYV. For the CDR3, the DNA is TGTGCCAGCAGTAGCTCCTACGAGCAGTACGTC.

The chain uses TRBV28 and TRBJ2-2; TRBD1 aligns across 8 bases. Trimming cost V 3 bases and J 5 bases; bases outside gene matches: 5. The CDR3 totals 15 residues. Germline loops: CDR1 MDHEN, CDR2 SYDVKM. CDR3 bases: TGTGCCAGCAGTTTCGGACAGGGAGGAACCGGGGAGCTGTTTTTT. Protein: CASSFGQGGTGELFF.

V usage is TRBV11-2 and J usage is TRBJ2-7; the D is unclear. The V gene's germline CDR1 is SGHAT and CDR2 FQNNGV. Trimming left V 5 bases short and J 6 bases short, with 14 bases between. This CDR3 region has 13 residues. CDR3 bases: TGTGCCAGCAGCCTCGATCGATCGGGCGAGCAGTACGTC. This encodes CASSLDRSGEQYV.

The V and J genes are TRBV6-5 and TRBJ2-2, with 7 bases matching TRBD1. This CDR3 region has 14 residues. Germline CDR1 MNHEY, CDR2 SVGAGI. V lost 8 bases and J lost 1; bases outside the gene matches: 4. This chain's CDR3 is CASRGTENTGELFF. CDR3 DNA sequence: TGTGCCAGCCGAGGGACAGAGAACACCGGGGAGCTGTTTTTT.

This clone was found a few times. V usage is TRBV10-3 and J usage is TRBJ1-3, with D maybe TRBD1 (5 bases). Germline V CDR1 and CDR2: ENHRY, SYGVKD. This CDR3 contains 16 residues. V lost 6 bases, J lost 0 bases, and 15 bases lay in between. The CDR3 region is CAIRPRVQASGNTIYF. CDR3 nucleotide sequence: TGTGCCATCAGGCCGCGCGTACAGGCCTCTGGAAACACCATATATTTT.

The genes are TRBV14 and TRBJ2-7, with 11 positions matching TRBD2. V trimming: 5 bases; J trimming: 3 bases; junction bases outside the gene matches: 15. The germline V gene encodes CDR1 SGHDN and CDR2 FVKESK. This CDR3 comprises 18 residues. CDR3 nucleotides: TGTGCCAGCAGCGAAAAGGGGGGGACTAGCGGAGCCCGCTACGAGCAGTACTTC. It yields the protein CASSEKGGTSGARYEQYF.

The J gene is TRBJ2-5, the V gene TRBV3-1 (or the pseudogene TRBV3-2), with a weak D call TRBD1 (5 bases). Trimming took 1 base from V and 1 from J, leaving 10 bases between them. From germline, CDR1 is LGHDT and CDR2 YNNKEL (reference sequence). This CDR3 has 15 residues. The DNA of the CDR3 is TGTGCCAGCAGCCAAGGGGCACAGGTCCAAGAGACCCAGTACTTC. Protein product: CASSQGAQVQETQYF.

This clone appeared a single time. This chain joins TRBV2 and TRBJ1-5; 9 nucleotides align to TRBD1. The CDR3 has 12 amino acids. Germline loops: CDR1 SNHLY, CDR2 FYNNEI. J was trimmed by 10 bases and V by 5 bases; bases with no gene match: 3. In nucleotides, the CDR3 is TGTGCCAGCAGTTTGGGACAGGGCCCCCAGCATTTT. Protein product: CASSLGQGPQHF.

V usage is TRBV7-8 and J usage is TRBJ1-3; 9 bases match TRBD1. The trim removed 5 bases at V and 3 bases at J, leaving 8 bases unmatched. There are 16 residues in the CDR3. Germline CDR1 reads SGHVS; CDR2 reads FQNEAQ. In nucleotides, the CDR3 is TGTGCCAGCAGCCACCGGGACAGGGTGGGTGGAAACACCATATATTTT. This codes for CASSHRDRVGGNTIYF.

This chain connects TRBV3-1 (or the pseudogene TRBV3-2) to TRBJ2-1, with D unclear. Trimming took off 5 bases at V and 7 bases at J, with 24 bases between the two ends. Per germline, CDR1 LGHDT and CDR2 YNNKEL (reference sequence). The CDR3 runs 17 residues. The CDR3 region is CASSSSQTRKSINEQFF. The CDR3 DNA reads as TGTGCCAGCAGCTCCTCCCAGACTCGTAAGTCAATTAATGAGCAGTTCTTC.

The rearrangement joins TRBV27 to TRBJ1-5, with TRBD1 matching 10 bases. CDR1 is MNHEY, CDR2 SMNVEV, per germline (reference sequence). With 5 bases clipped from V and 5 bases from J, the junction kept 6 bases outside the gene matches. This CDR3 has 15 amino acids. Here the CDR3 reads CASSPRTGGDQPQHF. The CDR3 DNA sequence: TGTGCCAGCAGTCCTAGGACAGGGGGGGATCAGCCCCAGCATTTT.

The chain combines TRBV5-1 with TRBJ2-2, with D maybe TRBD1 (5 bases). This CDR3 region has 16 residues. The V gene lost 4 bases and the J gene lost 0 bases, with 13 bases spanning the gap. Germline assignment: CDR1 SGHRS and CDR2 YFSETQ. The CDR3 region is CASSLNRPPNTGELFF. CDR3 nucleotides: TGCGCCAGCAGCCTAAACAGGCCTCCGAACACCGGGGAGCTGTTTTTT.

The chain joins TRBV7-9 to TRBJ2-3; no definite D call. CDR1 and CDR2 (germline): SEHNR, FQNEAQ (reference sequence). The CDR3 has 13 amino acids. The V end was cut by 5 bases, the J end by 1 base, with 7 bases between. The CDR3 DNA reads TGTGCCAGCAGCCCCCGTGGCACAGATACGCAGTATTTT. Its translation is CASSPRGTDTQYF. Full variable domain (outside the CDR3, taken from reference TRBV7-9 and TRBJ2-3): DTGVSQNPRHKITKRGQNVTFRCDPISEHNRLYWYRQTLGQGPEFLTYFQNEAQLEKSRLLSDRFSAERPKGSFSTLEIQRTEQGDSAMYLCASSPRGTDTQYFGPGTRLTVL.

CDR3 nucleotides: TGTGCCAGCGGCAAGGGCACCTACAATGAGCAGTTCTTC. It encodes CASGKGTYNEQFF. The chain employs TRBV27 and TRBJ2-1, with no clear D. Germline V gives CDR1 MNHEY, CDR2 SMNVEV (reference sequence). Trimming took off 8 bases at V and 2 bases at J, with 10 bases between the two ends. The CDR3 spans 13 residues.

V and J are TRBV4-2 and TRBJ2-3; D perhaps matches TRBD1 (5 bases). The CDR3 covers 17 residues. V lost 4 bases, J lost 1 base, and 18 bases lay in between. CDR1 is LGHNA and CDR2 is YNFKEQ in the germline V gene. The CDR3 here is CASSPYKTQGGTDTQYF. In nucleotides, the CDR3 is TGTGCCAGCAGCCCCTACAAAACCCAGGGCGGCACAGATACGCAGTATTTT.

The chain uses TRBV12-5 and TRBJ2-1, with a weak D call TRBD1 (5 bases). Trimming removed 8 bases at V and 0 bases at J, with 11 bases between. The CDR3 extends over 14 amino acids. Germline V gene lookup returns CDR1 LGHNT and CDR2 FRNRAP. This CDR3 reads CASTFDSSYNEQFF. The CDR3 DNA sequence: TGTGCTAGTACTTTTGACAGCTCCTACAATGAGCAGTTCTTC.

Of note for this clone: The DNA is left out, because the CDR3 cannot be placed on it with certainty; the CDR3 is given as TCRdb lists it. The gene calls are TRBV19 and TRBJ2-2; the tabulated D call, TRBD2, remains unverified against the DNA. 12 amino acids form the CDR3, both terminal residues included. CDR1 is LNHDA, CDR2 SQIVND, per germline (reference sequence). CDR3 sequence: CASTSGGRELFF.

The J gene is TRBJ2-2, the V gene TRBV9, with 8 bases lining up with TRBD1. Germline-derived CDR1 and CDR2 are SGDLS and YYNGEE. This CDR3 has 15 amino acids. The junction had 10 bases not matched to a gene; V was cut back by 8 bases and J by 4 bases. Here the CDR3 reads CASTLSGQGTGELFF. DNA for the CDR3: TGTGCCAGTACCCTTAGCGGACAGGGCACCGGGGAGCTGTTTTTT.

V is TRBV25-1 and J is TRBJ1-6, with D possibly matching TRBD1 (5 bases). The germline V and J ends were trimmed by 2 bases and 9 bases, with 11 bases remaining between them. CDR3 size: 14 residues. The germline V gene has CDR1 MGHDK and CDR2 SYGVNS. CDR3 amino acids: CASSEEGLFSPLHF. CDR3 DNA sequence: TGTGCCAGCAGTGAAGAGGGGCTATTTTCACCCCTCCACTTT.

Written as DNA, the CDR3 is TGTGCCAGCGAGCAGGGCCCTCGAGAGACCCAGTACTTC. Translating it yields CASEQGPRETQYF. The chain uses TRBV6-5 and TRBJ2-5, with a possible D match to TRBD1 (5 bases). The germline V gene encodes CDR1 MNHEY and CDR2 SVGAGI. The V and J ends lost 8 bases and 4 bases respectively, with 14 bases between them. CDR3 length: 13 residues.

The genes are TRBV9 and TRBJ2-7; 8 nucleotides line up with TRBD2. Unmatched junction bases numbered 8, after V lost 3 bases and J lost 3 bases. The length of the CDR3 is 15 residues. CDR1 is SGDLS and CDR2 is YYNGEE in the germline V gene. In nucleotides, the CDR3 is TGTGCCAGCAGCGCCTTCGCGGGAGGACTCTACGAGCAGTACTTC. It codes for CASSAFAGGLYEQYF. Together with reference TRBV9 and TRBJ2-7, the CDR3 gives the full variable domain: DSGVTQTPKHLITATGQRVTLRCSPRSGDLSVYWYQQSLDQGLQFLIQYYNGEERAKGNILERFSAQQFPDLHSELNLSSLELGDSALYFCASSAFAGGLYEQYFGPGTRLTVT.

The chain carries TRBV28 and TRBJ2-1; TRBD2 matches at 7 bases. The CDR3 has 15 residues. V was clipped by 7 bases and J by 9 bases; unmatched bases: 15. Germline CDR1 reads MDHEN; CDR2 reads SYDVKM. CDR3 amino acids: CASTPWGGGPGEQFF. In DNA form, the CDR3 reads TGTGCCAGCACCCCCTGGGGGGGAGGGCCGGGTGAGCAGTTCTTC.

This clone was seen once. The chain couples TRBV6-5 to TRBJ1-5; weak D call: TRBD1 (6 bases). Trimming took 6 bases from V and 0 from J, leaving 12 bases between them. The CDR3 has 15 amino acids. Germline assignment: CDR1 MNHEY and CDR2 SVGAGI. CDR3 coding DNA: TGTGCCAGCAGACTTACAGGGAATAGCAATCAGCCCCAGCATTTT. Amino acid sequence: CASRLTGNSNQPQHF.

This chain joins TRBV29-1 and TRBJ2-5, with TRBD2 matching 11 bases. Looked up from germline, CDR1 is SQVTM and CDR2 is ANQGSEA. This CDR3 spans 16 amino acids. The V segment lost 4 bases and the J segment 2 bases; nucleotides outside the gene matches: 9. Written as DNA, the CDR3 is TGCAGCGTTGCCGATCCGGGACTAGCGGTTCAAGAGACCCAGTACTTC. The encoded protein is CSVADPGLAVQETQYF.

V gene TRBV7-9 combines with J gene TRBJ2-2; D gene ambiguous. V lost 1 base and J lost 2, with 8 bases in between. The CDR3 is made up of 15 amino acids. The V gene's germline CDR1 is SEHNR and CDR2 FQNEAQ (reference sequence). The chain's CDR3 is CASSLVDVNTGELFF. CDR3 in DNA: TGTGCCAGCAGCTTAGTCGACGTAAACACCGGGGAGCTGTTTTTT. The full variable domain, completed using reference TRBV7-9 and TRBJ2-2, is DTGVSQNPRHKITKRGQNVTFRCDPISEHNRLYWYRQTLGQGPEFLTYFQNEAQLEKSRLLSDRFSAERPKGSFSTLEIQRTEQGDSAMYLCASSLVDVNTGELFFGEGSRLTVL.

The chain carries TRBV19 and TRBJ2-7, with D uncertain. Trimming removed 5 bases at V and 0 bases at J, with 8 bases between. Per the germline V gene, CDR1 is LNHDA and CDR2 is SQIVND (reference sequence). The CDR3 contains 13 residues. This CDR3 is CASSFSHSYEQYF. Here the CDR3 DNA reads TGTGCCAGTAGTTTCAGCCACTCCTACGAGCAGTACTTC.